The 16 T cell receptor beta chains below were found in one sample sequenced in a study of beta chain features in type 1 diabetes. General study findings and limits: Shortening of TCRB CDR3s, moderate but significant, appeared in all four CD4+ subsets of Type 1 diabetes patients.

Their antigens remain unidentified. As every portion of the isolated RNA was reverse transcribed, the sequencing read expressed TCRB transcripts. Using immunoSEQ multiplex PCR, the repertoire was profiled, and TCRdb retains in-frame clones only, with some absent. The sample contains some 52,000 clones, roughly two fifths of which appear only once. What was sequenced was Tregs from blood. The receptor source for this set is a young man with type 1 diabetes.

This chain uses TRBV7-2 with TRBJ2-2, with D tentatively TRBD1 (6 bases). The CDR3 has 14 residues. Trimming took 6 bases from V and 6 from J, leaving 14 bases between them. Germline V gene data show CDR1 as SGHTA and CDR2 as FQGNSA. CDR3 DNA sequence: TGTGCCAGCAGACCAACAGGGTATGCCGGGGAGCTGTTTTTT. Protein product: CASRPTGYAGELFF.

The chain joins TRBV2 to TRBJ2-7; D perhaps matches TRBD2 (5 bases). Germline V CDR1 and CDR2: SNHLY, FYNNEI. The CDR3 loop spans 14 amino acids. V dropped 7 bases and J dropped 2 bases, with 15 bases sitting between them. The DNA of the CDR3 is TGTGCCAGCACTTCATCTGTGGGAGCCTACGAGCAGTACTTC. Protein sequence: CASTSSVGAYEQYF.

This clone has a handful of counts. V gene TRBV5-4 combines with J gene TRBJ2-5, with TRBD2 matching over 11 bases. The germline gives CDR1 SGHNT, CDR2 YYREEE (reference sequence). CDR3 size: 14 residues. V shed 4 bases, J shed 2 bases, and the junction held 1 base outside the gene matches. CDR3 DNA: TGTGCCAGCAGCGGGACTAGCGGACAAGAGACCCAGTACTTC. It codes for CASSGTSGQETQYF.

V is TRBV14 and J is TRBJ2-1, with TRBD1 matching 12 bases. Trimming removed 4 bases from V and 0 bases from J; junction bases left unmatched: 10. This CDR3 has 19 residues. CDR1 is SGHDN and CDR2 is FVKESK in the germline V gene. The CDR3 is CASSPLPGQGANSYNEQFF. The CDR3, as DNA: TGTGCCAGCAGCCCATTACCGGGACAGGGGGCGAACTCCTACAATGAGCAGTTCTTC. Drawing the rest from reference TRBV14 and TRBJ2-1, the complete variable domain is EAGVTQFPSHSVIEKGQTVTLRCDPISGHDNLYWYRRVMGKEIKFLLHFVKESKQDESGMPNNRFLAERTGGTYSTLKVQPAELEDSGVYFCASSPLPGQGANSYNEQFFGPGTRLTVL.

The genes are TRBV28 and TRBJ2-4; TRBD1 matches at 8 bases. The trim removed 6 bases at V and 2 bases at J, leaving 9 bases unmatched. CDR3 length: 16 amino acids. The germline gives CDR1 MDHEN, CDR2 SYDVKM. The CDR3 is CASRQYRGETKNIQYF. The CDR3 DNA reads TGTGCCAGCAGGCAATACAGGGGGGAGACCAAAAACATTCAGTACTTC.

This clone turned up a few times. The V call is TRBV18, the J call TRBJ1-1; D possibly corresponds to TRBD1 (5 bases). In germline, CDR1 is KGHSH, CDR2 LQKENI. V was cut by 6 bases and J by 1 base, with 9 bases left in between. This CDR3 spans 13 amino acids. As DNA, the CDR3 is TGTGCCAGCTCCCAGACAGAGAACACTGAAGCTTTCTTT. Protein product: CASSQTENTEAFF.

V usage is TRBV2 and J usage is TRBJ2-2, with 7 bases fitting TRBD2. Germline values: CDR1 SNHLY, CDR2 FYNNEI. The length of the CDR3 is 14 residues. V lost 8 bases to trimming and J lost 7 bases; unmatched junction nucleotides: 10. The CDR3 DNA sequence: TGTGCCAGCGGGCTACCGGGAGGTCACGGGGAGCTGTTTTTT. Residues: CASGLPGGHGELFF.

The rearrangement joins TRBV29-1 to TRBJ2-7, with 9 bases aligning to TRBD2. After removal of 6 bases from V and 7 bases from J, the junction contained 16 bases not matched to a gene. The germline gives CDR1 SQVTM, CDR2 ANQGSEA. The CDR3 is made up of 15 amino acids. The CDR3 loop is CSVAPFGTSHREQYF. CDR3 nucleotides: TGCAGCGTGGCTCCCTTCGGGACTAGCCATCGAGAGCAGTACTTC.

The sample holds a few counts of this clone. The chain is built from TRBV19 and TRBJ1-2; TRBD1 matches 7 bases. V was clipped by 4 bases and J by 2 bases; unmatched bases: 1. Germline V gene sequence: CDR1 LNHDA, CDR2 SQIVND (reference sequence). This CDR3 has 13 residues. The CDR3 DNA sequence: TGTGCCAGTAGTAAACAGGGGAACTATGGCTACACCTTC. This sequence encodes CASSKQGNYGYTF.

This clone was counted a few times. The V call is TRBV30, the J call TRBJ2-1; D might be TRBD2 (5 bases). CDR3 size: 12 residues. The germline V gene encodes CDR1 GTSNPN and CDR2 SVGIG (reference sequence). The ends were cut back, 3 bases at V and 8 bases at J, with 11 bases in the middle. The chain's CDR3 is CAWRGDSDEQFF. In DNA, the CDR3 is TGTGCCTGGAGGGGAGATAGCGATGAGCAGTTCTTC.

The J gene is TRBJ2-5, the V gene TRBV28; TRBD1 is a possible D gene (6 bases). Trimming cost V 6 bases and J 5 bases, with 10 bases left between them. This CDR3 region has 12 residues. Germline CDR1 is MDHEN and CDR2 is SYDVKM. CDR3 amino acids: CASRVQGETQYF. The CDR3 DNA is TGTGCCAGCAGGGTCCAGGGGGAGACCCAGTACTTC.

This chain connects TRBV5-6 to TRBJ2-7; TRBD2 aligns across 7 bases. In germline, CDR1 is SGHDT, CDR2 YYEEEE. This CDR3 contains 14 residues. V was pared by 3 bases and J by 0 bases, with 3 bases of the junction left unmatched. The CDR3 region has the DNA TGTGCCAGCAGCTCGGGACTATTCTCCTACGAGCAGTACTTC. Translated: CASSSGLFSYEQYF.

V gene TRBV2 combines with J gene TRBJ2-1; a possible D gene is TRBD1 (6 bases). CDR1 and CDR2 from the germline V gene are SNHLY and FYNNEI. Trimming removed 4 bases at V and 7 bases at J, with 11 bases between. CDR3 length: 13 amino acids. The CDR3 DNA sequence: TGTGCCAGCAGTGTTCAGGGGTTGAATGAGCAGTTCTTC. Residues: CASSVQGLNEQFF.

A single count supports this clone. The V gene is TRBV9, the J gene TRBJ2-3; D may be TRBD2 (6 bases). CDR1 SGDLS and CDR2 YYNGEE come from the germline V gene. Trimming stripped 0 bases from V and 1 base from J, with 12 bases between. The CDR3 consists of 16 residues. This CDR3 reads CASSVEATSGTDTQYF. The CDR3, as DNA: TGTGCCAGCAGCGTAGAAGCGACTAGTGGCACAGATACGCAGTATTTT.

The chain carries TRBV7-2 and TRBJ2-5, with D uncertain. Germline V gives CDR1 SGHTA, CDR2 FQGNSA. This CDR3 spans 12 amino acids. Trimming stripped 0 bases from V and 5 bases from J, with 4 bases between. Here the CDR3 DNA reads TGTGCCAGCAGCTTAGCGCGCGAGACCCAGTACTTC. Its protein is CASSLARETQYF.

The chain combines TRBV21-1 with TRBJ1-1; no DNA check was done on the table's D call, TRBD1. TRBV21-1 counts as a pseudogene. There are 13 residues in the CDR3. The CDR3 DNA follows: TGTGCCAGCGGACAGGGATGCGACACTGAAGCTTTCTTT. It is translated as CASGQGCDTEAFF.